This is a list of T cell receptor beta chains from one sample in a study of beta chain features in type 1 diabetes. Method: immunoSEQ multiplex PCR; TCRdb's copy keeps in-frame clones and lacks some. The sample includes around 240,000 clones, 9.6% of them seen just once. The sequenced material came from naive CD4+ T cells from blood. Receptor source: a woman aged 18-30 years in good health. The CDR3 runs from the conserved cysteine through the conserved F or W. A D gene is named only where the DNA matches it firmly. A clone size is listed for some rows: how often the clone was seen (once, few, many), or a class if it is expanded.

clone_size,j_call,v_call,d_call,cdr3_nt,cdr3_aa
-,TRBJ2-3,TRBV27,-,TGTGCCAGCAGGAAGTGGGGCGGGGAGGCAGATACGCAGTATTTT,CASRKWGGEADTQYF
few,TRBJ1-4,TRBV7-8,-,TGTGCCAGCAGCTTACAATGGAGGAATGAAAAACTGTTTTTT,CASSLQWRNEKLFF
few,TRBJ1-3,TRBV15,-,TGTGCCACCAGCAGAGTAGCAACAAGGAGCGACACCATATATTTT,CATSRVATRSDTIYF
-,TRBJ2-7,TRBV27,TRBD2,TGTGCCAGCAGTCCCAGACTAGCGGGAAGAGCCTACGAGCAGTACTTC,CASSPRLAGRAYEQYF
-,TRBJ2-3,TRBV11-2,TRBD2,TGTGCCAGCAGTTCAGGACTAGCGAGCACAGATACGCAGTATTTT,CASSSGLASTDTQYF
few,TRBJ2-5,TRBV19,-,TGTGCCAGTAGTATCCAGCGTCAAGAGACCCAGTACTTC,CASSIQRQETQYF
many,TRBJ2-1,TRBV6-6,TRBD1,TGTGCCAGCAGTCCGGGACAGGAGCAGTTCTTC,CASSPGQEQFF
few,TRBJ1-1,TRBV10-2,-,TGCGCCAGCCCAATGGACAAAGGGGGGAAACGGGAGGCTGAAGCTTTCTTT,CASPMDKGGKREAEAFF
-,TRBJ1-1,TRBV7-9,-,TGTGCCAGCAGCTTAGCTCCTACAGAGAACACTGAAGCTTTCTTT,CASSLAPTENTEAFF
many,TRBJ2-5,TRBV29-1,TRBD2,TGCAGCCCTACTAGCGGGGGGACCCAGTACTTC,CSPTSGGTQYF
few,TRBJ2-7,TRBV15,-,TGTGCCACCAGCAGGGACCAGGGAAGGGGCGAGCAGTACTTC,CATSRDQGRGEQYF
-,TRBJ2-7,TRBV6-5,-,TGTGCCAGCAGGATGGCAGGGCGGTACGAGCAGTACTTC,CASRMAGRYEQYF
few,TRBJ2-5,TRBV7-2,-,TGTGCCAGCAGCCTGGGGGGACGGGAGACCCAGTACTTC,CASSLGGRETQYF
few,TRBJ1-1,TRBV15,-,TGTGCCACCAGCGACGCGGGCTGGGGGCGGACTGAAGCTTTCTTT,CATSDAGWGRTEAFF
few,TRBJ1-3,TRBV7-9,TRBD1,TGTGCCAGCAGCTTGACGGGACAGGGCTTTGGAAACACCATATATTTT,CASSLTGQGFGNTIYF
-,TRBJ2-3,TRBV19,-,TGTGCCAGTAGTAGCGCAGATACGCAGTATTTT,CASSSADTQYF
few,TRBJ2-3,TRBV12-5,-,TGTGCTAGTGGTATCGGGAGAAGCACAGATACGCAGTATTTT,CASGIGRSTDTQYF
-,TRBJ2-5,TRBV27,TRBD2,TGTGCCAGCAGTTTTGACGGGACTAGCGGGATACAAGAGACCCAGTACTTC,CASSFDGTSGIQETQYF
-,TRBJ2-7,TRBV27,-,TGTGCCAGCAGTTCCCTAACAGGGCCGTTCTCCTACGAGCAGTACTTC,CASSSLTGPFSYEQYF
few,TRBJ2-7,TRBV6-5,TRBD1,TGTGCCAGCAGATTCAGGGGGCCCTCGGGTGAGCAGTACTTC,CASRFRGPSGEQYF
few,TRBJ2-2,TRBV2,-,TGTGCCAGCAAGGGGCGGACGAACACCGGGGAGCTGTTTTTT,CASKGRTNTGELFF
-,TRBJ2-2,TRBV18,-,TGTGCCAGCTCACCCCCGACCGGGACTGCGAACACCGGGGAGCTGTTTTTT,CASSPPTGTANTGELFF
-,TRBJ2-7,TRBV18,-,TGTGCCAGCTCACCGTCGACAGTTACCTACGAGCAGTACTTC,CASSPSTVTYEQYF
-,TRBJ2-7,TRBV6-1,-,TGTGCCAGCAGGGGCATGACAGCTCAAGAGCAGTACTTC,CASRGMTAQEQYF
many,TRBJ2-2,TRBV29-1,TRBD1,TGCAGCGTCTCACAGGGGGCTCCCGGGGAGCTGTTTTTT,CSVSQGAPGELFF
-,TRBJ2-1,TRBV11-1,TRBD1,TGTGCCAGCAGCGGGGACAGGGGCGATGAGCAGTTCTTC,CASSGDRGDEQFF
few,TRBJ2-3,TRBV7-9,-,TGTGCCAGCAGCTCCCAAGACAGGCCGTATACGCAGTATTTT,CASSSQDRPYTQYF
many,TRBJ2-4,TRBV29-1,-,TGCAGCGTTGGTTCACTAGCCAAAAACATTCAGTACTTC,CSVGSLAKNIQYF
-,TRBJ2-6,TRBV9,TRBD2,TGTGCCAGCAGCAAAACGGGAGGACTGGGCACTCCCATCTCTGGGGCCAACGTCCTGACTTTC,CASSKTGGLGTPISGANVLTF
-,TRBJ2-7,TRBV4-1,TRBD1,TGCGCCAGCAGCCAAGAGGGACAGGGTCTCCTCGAGCAGTACTTC,CASSQEGQGLLEQYF
few,TRBJ2-2,TRBV4-1,TRBD2,TGCGCCAGCAGCCTTCACAATCCTGGGGGGGGTATGAACACCGGGGAGCTGTTTTTT,CASSLHNPGGGMNTGELFF
-,TRBJ2-2,TRBV6-1,TRBD2,TGTGCCAGCAGAGTCGCGGGGGCCGGGGAGCTGTTTTTT,CASRVAGAGELFF
-,TRBJ2-3,TRBV5-1,TRBD1,TGCGCCAGCAGCTTGGTTCCAGGGGGCCCAGATACGCAGTATTTT,CASSLVPGGPDTQYF
many,TRBJ2-7,TRBV7-9,TRBD2,TGTGCCAGCAGCTTAGTTTCTAGCGGGAGAACAGGCTACGAGCAGTACTTC,CASSLVSSGRTGYEQYF
few,TRBJ1-1,TRBV7-3,-,TGTGCCAGCAGCCCTCAGGGTGCAGGGGTGAACACTGAAGCTTTCTTT,CASSPQGAGVNTEAFF
-,TRBJ2-7,TRBV19,TRBD1,TGTGCCAGTAGTATCCCCGGGACAGGGGGCCACGAGCAGTACTTC,CASSIPGTGGHEQYF
many,TRBJ1-5,TRBV30,-,TGTGCCTGGAGTGTACGAGGGCTTCAGCCCCAGCATTTT,CAWSVRGLQPQHF
-,TRBJ1-1,TRBV5-1,TRBD1,TGCGCCAGCAGAAACAGGGGATCGGACACTGAAGCTTTCTTT,CASRNRGSDTEAFF
many,TRBJ2-7,TRBV7-2,-,TGTGCCAGCAGCCCACTAGCAACTCTCTACGAGCAGTACTTC,CASSPLATLYEQYF
few,TRBJ2-5,TRBV7-9,TRBD2,TGTGCCAGCAGCCTAGGACAGACTAGCGGGGAGACCCAGTACTTC,CASSLGQTSGETQYF
-,TRBJ2-2,TRBV5-1,-,TGCGCCAGCAGCTTGGCCACAGGCGGGGAGCTGTTTTTT,CASSLATGGELFF
few,TRBJ1-1,TRBV5-1,TRBD1,TGCGCCAGCAGCTGGGGGACAGGGGATCTACGCAGCACTGAAGCTTTCTTT,CASSWGTGDLRSTEAFF